This T cell receptor (beta chain) was recovered during a study of T cell repertoires in cytomegalovirus infection. Of note for this clonotype: Its antigen is unknown.

Using its own MiXCR run on the reads, TCRdb lists one record per CDR3 protein. The table includes around 430,000 distinct CDR3 sequences, approximately 40% detected once. Material: cultured PBMCs, obtained from culture after CMV antigen stimulation. The origin of this receptor is a human donor in good health (CMV status not recorded). Some clones in this sample may be carry-over from other donors' samples.

CDR3 amino acids: CAKGTSLTGELFF. The CDR3 nucleotides read TGTGCCAAAGGGACTAGCCTTACCGGGGAGCTGTTTTTT. The chain combines TRBV12-3 or TRBV12-4 with TRBJ2-2; 9 bases fit TRBD2. J was trimmed by 5 bases and V by 10 bases; bases with no gene match: 5. The CDR3 sequence is 13 residues long.